Shown below are 17 T cell receptor beta chains from a single sample sequenced in a study of blood T cells in healthy people across ages. The use of a sample-barcoded 5' primer and a J-beta primer mix characterized a second PCR of roughly 7 to 12 cycles. TCRdb re-called the 5' RACE reads with MiXCR, one entry per CDR3 protein. The repertoire holds around 1.7 million distinct CDR3 sequences, with 28% as singletons. The sample taken for sequencing was blood. These receptors all come from a woman in her thirties in good health.

Details on this clonotype: One base away lies a much larger clone, so this may be a sequencing read error. The chain employs TRBV12-3 or TRBV12-4 and TRBJ2-5, with D possibly being TRBD2 (6 bases). The CDR3 is made up of 14 amino acids. With 6 bases removed from V and 5 bases from J, the gap between germline ends came to 16 bases. DNA for the CDR3: TGTGCCAGCAGAGTGGGCGGGGTTTGGGAGACCCAGTACTTC. Protein product: CASRVGGVWETQYF.

On this clonotype itself: With a much larger clone just one base away, this may be a read error. The J gene is TRBJ2-5, the V gene TRBV7-2; D remains ambiguous. Between the trimmed V and J ends, which lost 5 bases and 1 base, there was a span of 8 bases. CDR1 is SGHTA and CDR2 is FQGNSA in the germline V gene. The length of the CDR3 is 13 residues. CDR3 sequence (DNA): TGTGCCAGCAGCCTCATTTTCCAAGAGACCCAGTACTTC. It encodes CASSLIFQETQYF.

This clonotype was counted many times. The junction does not match germline at one end; this may be a read error. CDR3 sequence (DNA): TGTGCCAGTAGCTTTCGGACTAGCGGGAGCCTGAGGAGCTCCTACGAGCAGTACTTC. Translated, it gives CASSFRTSGSLRSSYEQYF. This chain joins TRBV5-5 and TRBJ2-7, with 13 bases aligning to TRBD2. Germline V lookup: CDR1 SGHKS, CDR2 YYEKEE (reference sequence). The CDR3 has 19 amino acids.

As to this clonotype: This sequence may be a read error, since a much larger clone differs from it by one base. The chain carries TRBV7-9 and TRBJ1-6, with 8 bases identical to TRBD1. The CDR3 sequence is 14 residues long. V shed 6 bases, J shed 7 bases, and the junction held 5 bases outside the gene matches. Germline V gene data show CDR1 as SEHNR and CDR2 as FQNEAQ (reference sequence). The CDR3 reads CASRPGQENSPLHF. CDR3 nucleotides: TGTGCCAGCAGACCGGGACAGGAAAATTCACCCCTCCACTTT.

This clonotype came up many times. The rearrangement uses TRBV29-1 and TRBJ2-5; 13 nucleotides match TRBD2. From germline, CDR1 is SQVTM and CDR2 ANQGSEA. The CDR3 spans 15 residues. V gave up 6 bases and J gave up 2 bases; unmatched junction bases: 6. The CDR3 loop is CSVAPGLAGQETQYF. The CDR3 bases are TGCAGCGTCGCTCCGGGACTAGCGGGACAAGAGACCCAGTACTTC.

Here the CDR3 DNA reads TGTGCCAGCAGTGCGTCAACCGGGAGGAGACTTAATGAGCAGTTCTTC. Translating gives CASSASTGRRLNEQFF. V gene TRBV25-1 combines with J gene TRBJ2-1; 7 positions match TRBD2. V shed 4 bases and J 7 bases; nucleotides not matched to a gene: 13. This CDR3 comprises 16 residues. The germline gives CDR1 MGHDK, CDR2 SYGVNS.

Worth noting for this clonotype: At one of its ends the junction is not consistent with the germline gene, which may arise from a read error. The chain links TRBV6-5 to TRBJ2-5; D is unresolved. CDR1 is MNHEY and CDR2 is SVGAGI in the germline V gene. The CDR3 is made up of 16 amino acids. CDR3 region: CACSYYGPFSQETQYF. Here the CDR3 DNA reads TGTGCCTGCAGTTACTATGGACCCTTTAGTCAAGAGACCCAGTACTTC.

This clonotype was seen many times. The rearrangement links TRBV28 to TRBJ2-7; no clear D. The V gene lost 2 bases and the J gene lost 4 bases, with 9 bases spanning the gap. There are 13 residues in the CDR3. Germline lookup yields CDR1 MDHEN and CDR2 SYDVKM. CDR3 nucleotides: TGTGCCAGCAGTTTAAAGCCCCCTTACGAGCAGTACTTC. This sequence encodes CASSLKPPYEQYF.

Of note for this clonotype: A much larger clone is a single base away; this may be a read error. This chain joins TRBV24-1 and TRBJ2-3; D is uncertain. The V gene's germline CDR1 is KGHDR and CDR2 SFDVKD. The CDR3 covers 12 residues. DNA of the CDR3: TGTGCCACCAGTGAAGGTTTAGATGCGCAGTATTTT. It yields the protein CATSEGLDAQYF.

The J gene is TRBJ2-7, the V gene TRBV6-6, with 14 positions matching TRBD2. The CDR3 is made up of 17 amino acids. Germline loops: CDR1 MNHNY, CDR2 SVGAGI (reference sequence). V was clipped by 2 bases and J by 7 bases; unmatched bases: 10. In DNA, the CDR3 is TGTGCCAGCAGTTACGTCGGGACTAGCGGGGGCGGGTATGAGCAGTACTTC. This sequence encodes CASSYVGTSGGGYEQYF.

This clonotype was counted only a few times. This chain joins TRBV7-2 and TRBJ2-7; 8 bases match TRBD2. The CDR3 loop spans 17 amino acids. From germline, CDR1 is SGHTA and CDR2 FQGNSA. With 1 base clipped from V and 3 bases from J, the junction kept 11 bases outside the gene matches. Written as DNA, the CDR3 is TGTGCCAGCAGCTTAGAACCGGGGGGGCGTACCTTCTACGAGCAGTACTTC. Translation gives CASSLEPGGRTFYEQYF. Drawing the rest from reference TRBV7-2 and TRBJ2-7, the complete variable domain is GAGVSQSPSNKVTEKGKDVELRCDPISGHTALYWYRQSLGQGLEFLIYFQGNSAPDKSGLPSDRFSAERTGGSVSTLTIQRTQQEDSAVYLCASSLEPGGRTFYEQYFGPGTRLTVT.

This clonotype has only a few counts. V is TRBV12-3 or TRBV12-4 and J is TRBJ2-1, with 7 bases lining up with TRBD2. Trimming took 8 bases from V and 12 from J; bases not matched to a gene: 10. This CDR3 is built from 12 residues. The CDR3, as DNA: TGTGCCAGCTTGGAGCGGGGCGGGAGGCAGTTCTTC. Translation: CASLERGGRQFF.

This clonotype was found many times. The chain recombines TRBV3-1 with TRBJ2-3; tentatively, D is TRBD1 (6 bases). This CDR3 spans 13 amino acids. Germline V CDR1 and CDR2: LGHDT, YNNKEL (reference sequence). Between the trimmed V and J ends, which lost 6 bases and 4 bases, there was a span of 11 bases. As DNA, the CDR3 is TGTGCCAGCAGTCCTAGGGGGTCAGATACGCAGTATTTT. This sequence encodes CASSPRGSDTQYF.

The gene calls are TRBV5-1 and TRBJ2-3; no clear D gene. Germline V CDR1 and CDR2: SGHRS, YFSETQ. V was clipped by 3 bases and J by 4 bases, with 9 bases between them. This CDR3 has 13 residues. CDR3 residues: CASSWTQADTQYF. The CDR3 nucleotides read TGCGCCAGCAGCTGGACCCAGGCAGATACGCAGTATTTT.

J is TRBJ2-5 and V is TRBV7-2, with D possibly matching TRBD2 (7 bases). The CDR3 has 17 amino acids. Per germline, CDR1 SGHTA and CDR2 FQGNSA. V lost 5 bases and J lost 2, with 21 bases in between. CDR3 sequence reads: CASSRGSAGAAQETQYF. CDR3 DNA: TGTGCCAGCAGCCGGGGGAGCGCGGGGGCTGCTCAAGAGACCCAGTACTTC.

This clonotype appeared a few times. The chain carries TRBV5-1 and TRBJ2-4; D ambiguous. Trimming stripped 7 bases from V and 13 bases from J, with 15 bases between. The CDR3 totals 11 residues. Per germline, CDR1 SGHRS and CDR2 YFSETQ. The CDR3 bases are TGCGCCAGCGGGCTTTACAATGAGCAGTACTTC. Its translation is CASGLYNEQYF.

This clonotype has just a few counts. The J gene is TRBJ1-1, the V gene TRBV28; 8 bases map to TRBD1. Germline-derived CDR1 and CDR2 are MDHEN and SYDVKM. This CDR3 contains 15 residues. Germline trimming cut 5 bases from V and 5 bases from J; bases unmatched to any gene: 10. The CDR3 DNA sequence: TGTGCCAGCAGTCGTGACGACAGGGGAGGTACTGAAGCTTTCTTT. It specifies CASSRDDRGGTEAFF.